The entry that follows covers one T cell receptor beta chain sequence. Antigen: not known. This entry is derived from a study of cytomegalovirus exposure and HLA in healthy donors. General study findings and limits: Several of the most significant clusters were apparently associated with common viral pathogens in a later analysis. V- and J-gene trimming of TCR beta was linked (in a later analysis) to a missense DCLRE1C variant. TCR beta sequences reportedly predicted most subjects' HLA-A and HLA-B alleles accurately.

Primers for the PCR totalled 60 Vbeta and 13 Jbeta. This table comes from immunoSEQ multiplex PCR, and its TCRdb copy is limited to in-frame clones, with some not included. This repertoire shows some 140,000 clones, approximately 62% found once; its top ten account for more than 1.5%. Germline-derived CDR1 and CDR2 are MDHEN and SYDVKM. The junction had 4 bases not matched to a gene; V was cut back by 4 bases and J by 9 bases. This CDR3 region has 13 residues. The material sequenced was PBMCs. The receptor's source is a human donor in good health. The J gene is TRBJ2-1, the V gene TRBV28, with 9 bases lining up with TRBD1. In DNA, the CDR3 is TGTGCCAGCAGTTCGACAGGGGGGGGTGAGCAGTTCTTC. Translated: CASSSTGGGEQFF. The variable domain in full, completed from reference TRBV28 and TRBJ2-1, reads DVKVTQSSRYLVKRTGEKVFLECVQDMDHENMFWYRQDPGLGLRLIYFSYDVKMKEKGDIPEGYSVSREKKERFSLILESASTNQTSMYLCASSSTGGGEQFFGPGTRLTVL.